One sample yielded the 11 T cell receptor beta chains listed below, sequenced in a study of beta chain features in type 1 diabetes (dated by TCRdb to 2017 to 2018). Receptors were amplified or captured by the immunoSEQ multiplex PCR assay. All of the isolated RNA was reverse transcribed with the High Capacity cDNA Reverse Transcription Kit, so expressed TCRB transcripts were sequenced. Imported from immuneACCESS, the table was reduced by TCRdb to in-frame sequences with V and J called. These copies leave out some clones; in studies compared against another copy, an unresolved V gene accounts for under half, and the cause of the remainder is not known. This sample is represented by about 330,000 clones; around 10% of them were singletons. More than 0.015% of the sample is taken by the ten largest. Input material: naive CD4+ T cells from blood. What this sample's cell subset or site label stands for: true naive CD4+ T cells. The receptors originated from a woman in her twenties or thirties in good health.

The rearrangement uses TRBV6-1 and TRBJ1-4; D perhaps matches TRBD1 (5 bases). Trimming shortened V by 1 base and J by 11 bases, and 8 bases separated the two germline ends. The CDR3 runs 12 residues. Germline V lookup: CDR1 MNHNS, CDR2 SASEGT. The CDR3 here is CASSEGRGKLFF. The CDR3 DNA follows: TGTGCCAGCAGTGAAGGACGGGGGAAACTGTTTTTT.

The chain uses TRBV2 and TRBJ2-6, with D tentatively TRBD1 (6 bases). Trimming took off 6 bases at V and 0 bases at J, with 15 bases between the two ends. Germline loops: CDR1 SNHLY, CDR2 FYNNEI. CDR3 length: 17 amino acids. CDR3 nucleotide sequence: TGTGCCAGCAGGACGGACAGAACTAGCTCTGGGGCCAACGTCCTGACTTTC. It translates to CASRTDRTSSGANVLTF.

This clone has just a few counts. This chain joins TRBV21-1 and TRBJ1-5; the table gives TRBD1 as D, unverified against the DNA. TRBV21-1 is described as a pseudogene. The CDR3 consists of 15 residues. CDR3 residues: CASPRTGYSNQPQHF. The CDR3 region has the DNA TGTGCCAGCCCTAGGACAGGGTATAGCAATCAGCCCCAGCATTTT.

This clone was recorded a few times. Different DNA sequences within this sample yield the same CDR3. The rearrangement links TRBV18 to TRBJ2-5; the D gene is possibly TRBD1 (5 bases). The V end was cut by 3 bases, the J end by 0 bases, with 8 bases between. Germline CDR1 reads KGHSH; CDR2 reads LQKENI. The CDR3 runs to 14 residues. CDR3 residues: CASSPRQNQETQYF. The CDR3 coding sequence is TGTGCCAGCTCACCCAGACAGAACCAAGAGACCCAGTACTTC.

The chain is built from TRBV11-1 and TRBJ1-1; a possible D gene is TRBD1 (5 bases). V shed 4 bases and J shed 4 bases, with 13 bases lying between them. Germline V lookup: CDR1 SGHAT, CDR2 FQDESV (reference sequence). The CDR3 is 14 amino acids. The CDR3 nucleotides read TGTGCCAGCAGCTCGCAGGGAGGGAGCACTGAAGCTTTCTTT. Its protein product is CASSSQGGSTEAFF.

This clone was counted only a few times. This chain joins TRBV9 and TRBJ2-7; TRBD2 is a possible D gene (6 bases). Trimming cost V 1 base and J 4 bases, with 15 bases left between them. Germline V gene data show CDR1 as SGDLS and CDR2 as YYNGEE. This CDR3 has 15 residues. CDR3 in DNA: TGTGCCAGCAGCGTATCGACTAGTCCTACATACGAGCAGTACTTC. Its translation: CASSVSTSPTYEQYF.

This clone showed up just a few times. The chain links TRBV29-1 to TRBJ2-5; 12 nucleotides line up with TRBD2. The CDR3 runs 13 residues. Germline V gene data show CDR1 as SQVTM and CDR2 as ANQGSEA. Trimming took 8 bases from V and 2 from J; bases not matched to a gene: 3. The CDR3 DNA reads TGCAGCACGACTAGCGGGAGACAAGAGACCCAGTACTTC. This encodes CSTTSGRQETQYF. Filled out from reference TRBV29-1 and TRBJ2-5, the complete variable domain reads SAVISQKPSRDICQRGTSLTIQCQVDSQVTMMFWYRQQPGQSLTLIATANQGSEATYESGFVIDKFPISRPNLTFSTLTVSNMSPEDSSIYLCSTTSGRQETQYFGPGTRLLVL.

This clone was seen more than once but under ten times. A junction end diverges from the germline sequence, so it may reflect a read error. The chain employs TRBV28 and TRBJ2-7; D is unresolved. Germline lookup yields CDR1 MDHEN and CDR2 SYDVKM. The CDR3 covers 12 residues. DNA of the CDR3: TGTGCCAGCAGCACCTTGGGTGCTAGGTTTGCGTTC. This translates into CASSTLGARFAF.

The chain links TRBV6-5 to TRBJ2-3; 8 nucleotides align to TRBD2. The length of the CDR3 is 14 residues. The J segment lost 9 bases and the V segment lost 5 bases, leaving 10 bases of the junction unmatched. Germline CDR1 and CDR2: MNHEY and SVGAGI. The CDR3 DNA reads as TGTGCCAGCAGTCTCGGGACTAGTTGGGAAACGCAGTATTTT. Translation gives CASSLGTSWETQYF.

This clone showed up just a few times. This chain uses TRBV29-1 with TRBJ1-5; 8 bases line up with TRBD1. The CDR3 loop spans 12 amino acids. The V segment lost 5 bases and the J segment 5 bases; nucleotides outside the gene matches: 2. CDR1 SQVTM and CDR2 ANQGSEA come from the germline V gene. CDR3 nucleotides: TGCAGCGTTCAACAGGGGGATCAGCCCCAGCATTTT. Translation gives CSVQQGDQPQHF. Variable domain in full (rest from reference TRBV29-1 and TRBJ1-5): SAVISQKPSRDICQRGTSLTIQCQVDSQVTMMFWYRQQPGQSLTLIATANQGSEATYESGFVIDKFPISRPNLTFSTLTVSNMSPEDSSIYLCSVQQGDQPQHFGDGTRLSIL.

V and J are TRBV27 and TRBJ1-4; D might be TRBD1 (5 bases). Trimming shortened V by 5 bases and J by 5 bases, and 12 bases separated the two germline ends. Per germline, CDR1 MNHEY and CDR2 SMNVEV (reference sequence). The CDR3 spans 14 residues. The CDR3, as DNA: TGTGCCAGCAGTCCCAGGGTGAAGAATGAAAAACTGTTTTTT. This encodes CASSPRVKNEKLFF.